Below are 15 T cell receptor beta chains sequenced from a single sample in a study of T cells in Graves' hyperthyroidism and ophthalmopathy. Amplification targeted TCR beta CDR3 regions from RNA transcripts. HTBI primers were the set used in a first-round RT-PCR of the TCR CDR3. TCRdb independently ran MiXCR on the multiplex PCR reads; one entry per CDR3 protein. The sample has around 350,000 distinct CDR3 sequences; less than 15% are singletons. Sequences were obtained from blood. Receptors originate from a woman in her late teens or twenties with Graves' hyperthyroidism.

This clonotype was picked up many times. The genes are TRBV28 and TRBJ2-7, with 10 bases that match TRBD1. Trimming took 6 bases from V and 3 from J; bases not matched to a gene: 8. Germline-derived CDR1 and CDR2 are MDHEN and SYDVKM. The CDR3 has 15 amino acids. The CDR3 DNA reads as TGTGCCAGCAGCCCGACAGGGGGCGGACTCTACGAGCAGTACTTC. This codes for CASSPTGGGLYEQYF.

This clonotype was counted ten times or more. The DNA of the CDR3 is TGTGCCAGCAGCTGGGGTTCGGACGAGCAGTACTTC. Protein sequence: CASSWGSDEQYF. This sequence joins TRBV2 and TRBJ2-7, with no clear D. CDR1 is SNHLY and CDR2 is FYNNEI in the germline V gene. Deletions cut 6 bases from V and 5 bases from J, with 11 bases between. This CDR3 comprises 12 residues.

This clonotype was recorded many times. This rearrangement joins TRBV12-3 or TRBV12-4 to TRBJ2-1; D is undetermined. Deletions cut 4 bases from V and 0 bases from J, with 13 bases between. The CDR3 is made up of 16 amino acids. The CDR3 coding sequence is TGTGCCAGCAGTTACGAGTCTACGAGCTCCTACAATGAGCAGTTCTTC. It specifies CASSYESTSSYNEQFF.

This clonotype was detected a few times. The V gene is TRBV6-2 or TRBV6-3, the J gene TRBJ1-2, with D possibly TRBD1 on 5 matching bases. The CDR3 loop spans 16 amino acids. Deletions cut 5 bases from V and 0 bases from J, with 16 bases between. The germline CDR1 and CDR2 sequences are MNHEY and SVGEGT. The CDR3 sequence is CASSQTRGRTNYGYTF. In nucleotides, the CDR3 is TGTGCCAGCAGTCAAACCCGGGGCAGAACTAACTATGGCTACACCTTC.

This clonotype was observed many times. The V and J genes are TRBV2 and TRBJ1-2; D unresolved. This CDR3 has 14 residues. Trimming took 6 bases from V and 1 from J, leaving 12 bases between them. Germline V gene lookup returns CDR1 SNHLY and CDR2 FYNNEI. The CDR3 loop is CASSLEEGNYGYTF. The CDR3 DNA sequence: TGTGCCAGCAGCCTCGAGGAGGGTAACTATGGCTACACCTTC.

The chain is built from TRBV24-1 and TRBJ1-1; D possibly corresponds to TRBD1 (5 bases). Germline V CDR1 and CDR2: KGHDR, SFDVKD. The CDR3 is made up of 14 amino acids. V was pared by 5 bases and J by 7 bases, with 16 bases between. The DNA for the CDR3 is TGTGCCACCAGTGCCGGGGACCGGCCTTATGAAGCTTTCTTT. This encodes CATSAGDRPYEAFF.

This clonotype was seen repeatedly, ten times or more. The chain carries TRBV7-2 and TRBJ1-2; D is undetermined. The CDR3 runs to 13 residues. CDR1 is SGHTA, CDR2 FQGNSA, per germline. Between the trimmed V and J ends, which lost 2 bases and 3 bases, there was a span of 7 bases. The CDR3 protein is CASSLIEDYGYTF. CDR3 coding DNA: TGTGCCAGCAGCTTAATCGAAGACTATGGCTACACCTTC.

This clonotype came up many times. This rearrangement joins TRBV28 to TRBJ1-2, with D uncertain. The CDR3 runs 18 residues. Per germline, CDR1 MDHEN and CDR2 SYDVKM. The ends were cut back, 3 bases at V and 0 bases at J, with 20 bases in the middle. CDR3 protein: CASSFRPRGVAPNYGYTF. The CDR3, as DNA: TGTGCCAGCAGTTTCCGGCCGAGAGGCGTCGCCCCTAACTATGGCTACACCTTC.

This clonotype was picked up a small number of times. The junction departs from germline at one end; a sequencing error may be responsible. The chain carries TRBV7-7 and TRBJ2-2, with D tentatively TRBD1 or TRBD2 (5 bases each). Germline V gene sequence: CDR1 SSHAT, CDR2 FNYEAQ (reference sequence). The CDR3 runs 16 residues. The CDR3 nucleotides read TGTGCTAGCAGCTTAGCGTCAGGGCAGGACACCGGGGAGCTGTTTTTT. It yields the protein CASSLASGQDTGELFF.

This clonotype was seen a few times. The chain carries TRBV27 and TRBJ2-7, with D possibly matching TRBD1 (6 bases). CDR1 and CDR2 from the germline V gene are MNHEY and SMNVEV (reference sequence). V was pared by 5 bases and J by 5 bases, with 19 bases between. There are 15 residues in the CDR3. This CDR3 reads CASSQFFDRRDEQYF. Written as DNA, the CDR3 is TGTGCCAGCAGTCAGTTTTTCGACAGGCGGGACGAGCAGTACTTC.

Many counts were recorded for this clonotype. This chain connects TRBV20-1 to TRBJ1-6; D not certain. This CDR3 is built from 15 residues. The V end was cut by 5 bases, the J end by 10 bases, with 21 bases between. Germline CDR1 and CDR2: DFQATT and SNEGSKA (reference sequence). Here the CDR3 reads CSAVPGQTIWSPLHF. For the CDR3, the DNA is TGCAGTGCTGTTCCGGGCCAGACCATCTGGTCACCCCTCCACTTT.

This clonotype was observed a handful of times. A single base separates this from a much larger clone, so it may be a read error. This chain links TRBV28 with TRBJ1-3; D ambiguous. Deletions cut 3 bases from V and 0 bases from J, with 6 bases between. This CDR3 contains 14 residues. The germline gives CDR1 MDHEN, CDR2 SYDVKM. The CDR3 protein is CASSFIRSGNTIYF. CDR3 sequence (DNA): TGTGCCAGCAGTTTCATACGCTCTGGAAACACCATATATTTT.

The table lists this clonotype with many counts. The CDR3 reads CAWIGNTEAFF. For the CDR3, the DNA is TGTGCCTGGATTGGGAACACTGAAGCTTTCTTT. The gene calls are TRBV30 and TRBJ1-1; D is ambiguous. The CDR3 covers 11 residues. Germline-derived CDR1 and CDR2 are GTSNPN and SVGIG (reference sequence). The ends were cut back, 4 bases at V and 1 base at J, with 4 bases in the middle.

This clonotype was seen a handful of times. V gene TRBV19 combines with J gene TRBJ2-5, with D hard to call. CDR3 length: 13 amino acids. Germline CDR1 is LNHDA and CDR2 is SQIVND (reference sequence). Trimming shortened V by 3 bases and J by 2 bases, and 7 bases separated the two germline ends. CDR3 in DNA: TGTGCCAGTAGTATCCGTCGGCAAGAGACCCAGTACTTC. As protein: CASSIRRQETQYF.

This clonotype appeared many times. The V gene is TRBV28, the J gene TRBJ1-4; 11 bases match TRBD1. After removal of 6 bases from V and 8 bases from J, the junction contained 8 bases not matched to a gene. This CDR3 is built from 15 residues. CDR1 is MDHEN, CDR2 SYDVKM, per germline. The chain's CDR3 is CASSLYRTGGEKLFF. The DNA for the CDR3 is TGTGCCAGCAGCCTTTATCGGACAGGGGGCGAAAAACTGTTTTTT.